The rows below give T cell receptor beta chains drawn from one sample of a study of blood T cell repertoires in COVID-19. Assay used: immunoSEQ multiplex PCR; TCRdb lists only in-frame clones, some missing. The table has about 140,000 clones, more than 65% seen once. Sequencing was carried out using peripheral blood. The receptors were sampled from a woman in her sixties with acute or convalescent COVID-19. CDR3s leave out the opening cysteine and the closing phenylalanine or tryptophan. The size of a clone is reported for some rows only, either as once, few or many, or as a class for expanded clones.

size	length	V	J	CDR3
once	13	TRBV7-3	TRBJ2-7	ASSLQQGHSYEQY
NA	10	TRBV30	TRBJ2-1	AWSVRWAEQF
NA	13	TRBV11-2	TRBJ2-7	ASSSQGSSGSEQY
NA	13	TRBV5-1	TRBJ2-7	ASSWGQGHLFEQY
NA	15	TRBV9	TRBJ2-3	ASSVAPTSGTTDTQY
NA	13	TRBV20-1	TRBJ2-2	SASGAGGFTGELF
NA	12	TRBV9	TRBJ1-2	ASSVDGGNYGYT
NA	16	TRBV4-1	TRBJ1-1	ASSQEFRDRGWGSEAF
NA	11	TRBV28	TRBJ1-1	ASRTGGEPEAF
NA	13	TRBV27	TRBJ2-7	ASSPRGTLSYEQY
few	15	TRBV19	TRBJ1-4	ASSIFSGGRINEKLF
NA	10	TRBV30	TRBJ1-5	AWARGGQPQH
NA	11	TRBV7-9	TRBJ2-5	ASRFARMETQY
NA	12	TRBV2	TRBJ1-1	ASSKRTANTEAF
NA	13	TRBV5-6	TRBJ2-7	ASSPRTSGRYEQY
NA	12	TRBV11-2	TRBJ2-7	ASRPLTGGVEQY
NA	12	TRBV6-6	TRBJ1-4	ASSYSSGREKLF
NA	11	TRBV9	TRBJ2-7	ASSAPDSYEQY
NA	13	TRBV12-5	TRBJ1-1	ASGLEMRAGGEAF
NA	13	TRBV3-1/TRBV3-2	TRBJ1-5	ASRKGQGINQPQH
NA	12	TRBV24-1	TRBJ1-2	ATSDQTGDVGYT
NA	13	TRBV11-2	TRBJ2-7	ASSLSGLATYEQY
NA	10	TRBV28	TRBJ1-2	ASSARDSGYT
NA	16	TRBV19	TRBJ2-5	ASSIVSSGGPSQETQY
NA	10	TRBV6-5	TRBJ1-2	ASSDRGDGYT
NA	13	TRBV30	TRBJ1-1	AWSPTFRLNTEAF
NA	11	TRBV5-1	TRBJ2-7	ASRRGQSYEQY
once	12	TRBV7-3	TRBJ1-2	ASSSQGSNYGYT
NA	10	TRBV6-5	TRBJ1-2	ASHRERYGYT
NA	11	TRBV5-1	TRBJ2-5	ASSLDRVETQY
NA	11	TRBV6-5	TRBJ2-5	ASRPTGLTAQY
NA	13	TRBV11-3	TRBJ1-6	ASSLGGTTSSPLH
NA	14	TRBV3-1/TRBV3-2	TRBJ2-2	ASSQDSRVEGGELF
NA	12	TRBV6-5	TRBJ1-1	ASSPGHSRAVAF
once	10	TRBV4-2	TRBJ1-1	ASSGWDTEAF
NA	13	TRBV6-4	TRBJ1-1	ASKREPTLNTEAF
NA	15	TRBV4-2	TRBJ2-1	ASSQEWRLAGYNEQF
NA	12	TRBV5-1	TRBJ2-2	ASSPGGPTGELF
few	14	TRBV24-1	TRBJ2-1	ATSDALAGGYNEQF
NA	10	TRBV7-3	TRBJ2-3	ASSPTLGTQY
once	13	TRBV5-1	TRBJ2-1	ASTLIATSYNEQF
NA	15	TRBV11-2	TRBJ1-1	ASSPGGTVGLNTEAF
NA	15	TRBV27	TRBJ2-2	ASSFRPSGGNTGELF
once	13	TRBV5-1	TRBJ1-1	ASSLGTGRTSEAF
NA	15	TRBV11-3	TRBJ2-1	ASSTWGAGGSYNEQF
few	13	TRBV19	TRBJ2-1	ASSIIAGGFDEQF
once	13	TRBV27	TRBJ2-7	ASSPGTGPVYEQY
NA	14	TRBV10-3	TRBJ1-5	AISEDRVDSNQPQH